The 8 T cell receptor beta chains below were found in one sample sequenced in a study of T cells in Graves' hyperthyroidism and ophthalmopathy. There were TCR beta CDR3 regions amplified from RNA transcripts. Primed by the HTBI set, a first-round RT-PCR was run on the TCR CDR3. TCRdb analysed the multiplex PCR reads with MiXCR anew, one entry per CDR3 protein. The sample has some 300,000 distinct CDR3 sequences; approximately 14% are singletons. Sequencing was carried out using blood. Every receptor here comes from a woman aged 40 to 55 with Graves' hyperthyroidism.

V and J are TRBV20-1 and TRBJ1-5; D remains ambiguous. This CDR3 has 13 residues. The germline V and J ends were trimmed by 4 bases and 5 bases, with 12 bases remaining between them. Germline V gene data show CDR1 as DFQATT and CDR2 as SNEGSKA (reference sequence). The CDR3 sequence: CSAKTRAHQPQHF. CDR3 coding DNA: TGCAGTGCTAAGACTAGGGCACATCAGCCCCAGCATTTT.

This clonotype was recorded at least ten times. V usage is TRBV6-1 and J usage is TRBJ1-5, with D unclear. Germline CDR1 is MNHNS and CDR2 is SASEGT. The CDR3 is 17 residues long. Trimming removed 6 bases from V and 0 bases from J, with 18 bases in between. The CDR3 reads CASSHGRTGNSNQPQHF. The CDR3 nucleotides are TGTGCCAGCAGCCACGGGCGGACGGGAAATAGCAATCAGCCCCAGCATTTT.

This clonotype showed up many times. This chain uses TRBV5-8 with TRBJ2-2, with no clear D. Germline V gene data show CDR1 as SGHTS and CDR2 as YDEGEE. The CDR3 consists of 14 residues. The germline V and J ends were trimmed by 0 bases and 8 bases, with 11 bases remaining between them. As DNA, the CDR3 is TGTGCCAGCAGCTTGGCCCGTAGCCATGGGGAGCTGTTTTTT. As protein: CASSLARSHGELFF.

Ten or more counts support this clonotype. This chain connects TRBV3-1 to TRBJ2-5, with TRBD2 matching over 11 bases. The CDR3 runs 16 residues. CDR1 is LGHDT, CDR2 YNNKEL, per germline (reference sequence). The V gene end was trimmed by 3 bases and the J gene end by 4 bases; junction bases not matched to a gene: 7. In DNA, the CDR3 is TGTGCCAGCAGCCACGGCACTAGCGGGAGTGGAGAGACCCAGTACTTC. This codes for CASSHGTSGSGETQYF.

This clonotype was found many times. The rearrangement uses TRBV27 and TRBJ2-5; D possibly corresponds to TRBD1 (6 bases). The ends were cut back, 6 bases at V and 4 bases at J, with 18 bases in the middle. Looked up from germline, CDR1 is MNHEY and CDR2 is SMNVEV (reference sequence). This CDR3 contains 15 residues. The CDR3 is CASSLRGSGGETQYF. The DNA of the CDR3 is TGTGCCAGCAGCCTGAGGGGGAGTGGGGGAGAGACCCAGTACTTC.

The chain recombines TRBV7-9 with TRBJ2-5; 7 nucleotides align to TRBD1. The CDR3 spans 15 residues. Germline CDR1 reads SEHNR; CDR2 reads FQNEAQ (reference sequence). V gave up 4 bases and J gave up 3 bases; unmatched junction bases: 8. CDR3 region: CASSSSIGTEETQYF. The CDR3 region has the DNA TGTGCCAGCAGCTCATCAATTGGGACAGAAGAGACCCAGTACTTC.

In nucleotides, the CDR3 is TGTGCCACCAGCAGAGAGACTAGCGGGAGGGCCAATGAGCAGTTCTTC. This codes for CATSRETSGRANEQFF. V is TRBV15 and J is TRBJ2-1, with 14 bases that match TRBD2. Looked up from germline, CDR1 is LNHNV and CDR2 is YYDKDF (reference sequence). This CDR3 region has 16 residues. The J segment lost 6 bases and the V segment lost 0 bases, leaving 1 base of the junction unmatched. The entire variable domain, with the rest obtained from reference TRBV15 and TRBJ2-1, is as follows: DAMVIQNPRYQVTQFGKPVTLSCSQTLNHNVMYWYQQKSSQAPKLLFHYYDKDFNNEADTPDNFQSRRPNTSFCFLDIRSPGLGDTAMYLCATSRETSGRANEQFFGPGTRLTVL.

The chain carries TRBV12-3 or TRBV12-4 and TRBJ2-1, with D perhaps given as TRBD1 or TRBD2 (5 bases each). Between the trimmed V and J ends, which lost 3 bases and 5 bases, there was a span of 26 bases. This CDR3 region has 19 residues. The chain's CDR3 is CASSFRQGTKGRHDNEQFF. DNA of the CDR3: TGTGCCAGCAGTTTTAGGCAGGGAACTAAGGGACGCCACGACAATGAGCAGTTCTTC.